This T cell receptor (beta chain) was captured in a study of Graves' ophthalmopathy and Graves' hyperthyroidism. This CDR3 region has 15 residues. Germline V gene data show CDR1 as PRHDT and CDR2 as FYEKMQ (reference sequence). V lost 1 base and J 5 bases, leaving 14 bases between the germline ends. The authors amplified TCR beta CDR3 regions from RNA transcripts. The library came from an HTBI-primed first-round RT-PCR and a second-round multiplex PCR. Using its own MiXCR run on the multiplex PCR reads, TCRdb lists one record per CDR3 protein. Of a few hundred thousand distinct CDR3 sequences in the sample, around a fifth were seen once. The table lists this clonotype with many counts.

Sequencing used peripheral blood. The genes are TRBV13 and TRBJ1-1; weak D call: TRBD1 (6 bases). This receptor was identified in a woman aged 18 to 35 with stable Graves' hyperthyroidism. CDR3 sequence reads: CASSLEGGRETEAFF. The CDR3 DNA reads as TGTGCCAGCAGCTTAGAAGGGGGACGGGAGACTGAAGCTTTCTTT. Drawing the rest from reference TRBV13 and TRBJ1-1, the complete variable domain is AAGVIQSPRHLIKEKRETATLKCYPIPRHDTVYWYQQGPGQDPQFLISFYEKMQSDKGSIPDRFSAQQFSDYHSELNMSSLELGDSALYFCASSLEGGRETEAFFGQGTRLTVV.